These T cell receptor beta chains were read from a single sample in a study of blood T cell repertoires in COVID-19. TCRdb keeps only in-frame clones here, not all; method: immunoSEQ multiplex PCR. The sample contains more than 50,000 clones, about 74% of which appear only once. What was sequenced was peripheral blood. The receptors were sampled from a woman older than 75 with acute or convalescent COVID-19. CDR3s include the opening cysteine and the closing phenylalanine or tryptophan. D genes are given only for firm matches. Some rows have no size entry. The others give once, few or many, or a class for an expanded clone.

abundance: NA
j_gene: TRBJ1-1
v_gene: TRBV2
d_gene: TRBD1
CDR3aa: CASSPGQGGRTEAFF
CDR3nt: TGTGCCAGCAGTCCAGGACAGGGCGGTAGGACTGAAGCTTTCTTT

abundance: NA
j_gene: TRBJ2-1
v_gene: TRBV28
d_gene: TRBD1
CDR3aa: CASSLWDRINEQFF
CDR3nt: TGTGCCAGCAGTTTATGGGACAGGATCAATGAGCAGTTCTTC

abundance: NA
j_gene: TRBJ2-5
v_gene: TRBV20-1
d_gene: NA
CDR3aa: CSARSGETQYF
CDR3nt: TGCAGTGCTCGCAGCGGAGAGACCCAGTACTTC

abundance: few
j_gene: TRBJ1-3
v_gene: TRBV28
d_gene: NA
CDR3aa: CASSLAGYSGNTIYF
CDR3nt: TGTGCCAGCAGTTTGGCTGGTTACTCTGGAAACACCATATATTTT

abundance: NA
j_gene: TRBJ2-2
v_gene: TRBV27
d_gene: TRBD2
CDR3aa: CASSSPRGGSATGELFF
CDR3nt: TGTGCCAGCAGTTCCCCCCGCGGGGGTTCGGCCACCGGGGAGCTGTTTTTT

abundance: few
j_gene: TRBJ2-7
v_gene: TRBV19
d_gene: TRBD1
CDR3aa: CASGQGSYEQYF
CDR3nt: TGTGCCAGCGGACAGGGCTCCTACGAGCAGTACTTC

abundance: NA
j_gene: TRBJ1-5
v_gene: TRBV18
d_gene: TRBD1
CDR3aa: CASSPKQGASLEAQHF
CDR3nt: TGTGCCAGCTCACCAAAACAGGGGGCCTCTCTGGAGGCCCAGCATTTT

abundance: once
j_gene: TRBJ2-3
v_gene: TRBV27
d_gene: NA
CDR3aa: CATRREIADTQYF
CDR3nt: TGTGCCACTCGCCGGGAGATCGCAGATACGCAGTATTTT

abundance: NA
j_gene: TRBJ2-7
v_gene: TRBV15
d_gene: TRBD2
CDR3aa: CATSRDEAGRLAEQYF
CDR3nt: TGTGCCACCAGCAGGGATGAAGCGGGGCGTTTAGCCGAGCAGTACTTC

abundance: once
j_gene: TRBJ1-3
v_gene: TRBV5-8
d_gene: NA
CDR3aa: CAPLTGNTIYF
CDR3nt: TGTGCCCCACTTACTGGAAACACCATATATTTT

abundance: few
j_gene: TRBJ2-1
v_gene: TRBV6-5
d_gene: TRBD2
CDR3aa: CASSRTSGSYNEQFF
CDR3nt: TGTGCCAGCAGCCGAACTAGCGGATCCTACAATGAGCAGTTCTTC

abundance: NA
j_gene: TRBJ2-2
v_gene: TRBV9
d_gene: NA
CDR3aa: CASSVAKGTSGELFF
CDR3nt: TGTGCCAGCAGCGTAGCTAAAGGGACTTCCGGGGAGCTGTTTTTT

abundance: NA
j_gene: TRBJ2-7
v_gene: TRBV6-2/TRBV6-3
d_gene: NA
CDR3aa: CASSYPISTGIPYEQYF
CDR3nt: TGTGCCAGCAGTTACCCCATTTCGACGGGTATACCTTACGAGCAGTACTTC

abundance: few
j_gene: TRBJ1-1
v_gene: TRBV12-3/TRBV12-4
d_gene: NA
CDR3aa: CASSPETAEAFF
CDR3nt: TGTGCCAGCAGTCCTGAGACAGCTGAAGCTTTCTTT

abundance: NA
j_gene: TRBJ2-3
v_gene: TRBV10-2
d_gene: NA
CDR3aa: CASISGTEPGVDTQYF
CDR3nt: TGCGCCAGCATTTCTGGCACGGAGCCAGGGGTAGATACGCAGTATTTT

abundance: NA
j_gene: TRBJ2-4
v_gene: TRBV19
d_gene: NA
CDR3aa: CASSPTNAALRNIQYF
CDR3nt: TGTGCCAGTAGTCCAACCAATGCCGCCCTCAGGAACATTCAGTACTTC

abundance: few
j_gene: TRBJ2-1
v_gene: TRBV11-2
d_gene: TRBD2
CDR3aa: CASSLGLLAGYDNEQFF
CDR3nt: TGTGCCAGCAGCTTGGGCCTACTAGCGGGTTACGACAATGAGCAGTTCTTC

abundance: NA
j_gene: TRBJ2-5
v_gene: TRBV7-7
d_gene: TRBD2
CDR3aa: CASSLAALAGMKGETQYF
CDR3nt: TGTGCTAGCAGCTTAGCGGCACTAGCGGGAATGAAGGGGGAGACCCAGTACTTC

abundance: NA
j_gene: TRBJ2-5
v_gene: TRBV7-2
d_gene: NA
CDR3aa: CASSSQGVQETQYF
CDR3nt: TGTGCCAGCAGCTCTCAAGGGGTCCAAGAGACCCAGTACTTC

abundance: NA
j_gene: TRBJ1-3
v_gene: TRBV19
d_gene: NA
CDR3aa: CASSNRHSNSAANTIYF
CDR3nt: TGTGCCAGTAGCAACAGACACAGCAACTCAGCCGCAAACACCATATATTTT

abundance: NA
j_gene: TRBJ2-2
v_gene: TRBV19
d_gene: NA
CDR3aa: CASSRRRGLNTGELFF
CDR3nt: TGTGCCAGTAGTCGAAGGCGGGGACTTAACACCGGGGAGCTGTTTTTT

abundance: NA
j_gene: TRBJ2-4
v_gene: TRBV19
d_gene: NA
CDR3aa: CASRGWDIQYF
CDR3nt: TGTGCCAGTAGGGGCTGGGACATTCAGTACTTC